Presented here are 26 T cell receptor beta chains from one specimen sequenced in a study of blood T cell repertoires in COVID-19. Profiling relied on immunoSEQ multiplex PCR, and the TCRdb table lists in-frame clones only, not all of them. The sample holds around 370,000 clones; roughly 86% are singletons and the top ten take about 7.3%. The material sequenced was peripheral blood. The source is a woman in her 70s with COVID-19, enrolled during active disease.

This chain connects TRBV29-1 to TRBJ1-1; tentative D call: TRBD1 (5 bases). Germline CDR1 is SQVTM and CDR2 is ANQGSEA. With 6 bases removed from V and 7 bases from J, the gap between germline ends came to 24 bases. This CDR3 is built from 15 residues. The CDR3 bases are TGCAGCGTCGGGGCCCGAGGGGCGGGGAGAGGTGAAGCTTTCTTT. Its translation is CSVGARGAGRGEAFF.

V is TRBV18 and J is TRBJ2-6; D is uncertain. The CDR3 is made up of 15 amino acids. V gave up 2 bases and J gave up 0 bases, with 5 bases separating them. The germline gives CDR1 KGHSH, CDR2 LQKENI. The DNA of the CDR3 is TGTGCCAGCTCACCAGGGCCCTCTGGGGCCAACGTCCTGACTTTC. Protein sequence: CASSPGPSGANVLTF.

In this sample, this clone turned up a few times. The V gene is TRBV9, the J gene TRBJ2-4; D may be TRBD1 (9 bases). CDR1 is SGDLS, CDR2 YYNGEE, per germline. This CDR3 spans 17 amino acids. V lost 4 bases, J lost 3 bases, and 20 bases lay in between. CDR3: CASSPSGTGTSKNIQYF. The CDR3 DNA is TGTGCCAGCAGCCCCAGCGGGACAGGGACTAGCAAAAACATTCAGTACTTC.

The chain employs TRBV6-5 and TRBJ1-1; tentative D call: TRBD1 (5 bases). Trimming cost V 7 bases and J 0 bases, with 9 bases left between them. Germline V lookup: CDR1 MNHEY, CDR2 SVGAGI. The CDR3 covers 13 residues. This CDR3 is CASTTGMNTEAFF. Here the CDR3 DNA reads TGTGCCAGCACTACAGGTATGAACACTGAAGCTTTCTTT.

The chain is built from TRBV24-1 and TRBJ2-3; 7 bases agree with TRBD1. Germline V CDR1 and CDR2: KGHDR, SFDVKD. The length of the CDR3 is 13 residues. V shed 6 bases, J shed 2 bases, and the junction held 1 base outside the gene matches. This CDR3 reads CATSRGHTDTQYF. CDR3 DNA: TGTGCCACCAGTAGGGGGCACACAGATACGCAGTATTTT.

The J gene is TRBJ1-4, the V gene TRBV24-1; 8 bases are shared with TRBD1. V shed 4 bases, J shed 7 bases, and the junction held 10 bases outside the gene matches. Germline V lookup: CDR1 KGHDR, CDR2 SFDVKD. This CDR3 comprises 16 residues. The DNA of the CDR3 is TGTGCCACCAGTGAAGGGGCACAGGGGGGTGCTGAAAAACTGTTTTTT. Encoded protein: CATSEGAQGGAEKLFF.

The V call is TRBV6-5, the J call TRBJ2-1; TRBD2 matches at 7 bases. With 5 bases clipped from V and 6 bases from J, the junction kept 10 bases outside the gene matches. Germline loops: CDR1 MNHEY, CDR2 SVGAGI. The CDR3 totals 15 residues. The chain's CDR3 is CASSPRGREGNEQFF. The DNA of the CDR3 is TGTGCCAGCAGTCCCCGGGGCAGGGAGGGCAATGAGCAGTTCTTC.

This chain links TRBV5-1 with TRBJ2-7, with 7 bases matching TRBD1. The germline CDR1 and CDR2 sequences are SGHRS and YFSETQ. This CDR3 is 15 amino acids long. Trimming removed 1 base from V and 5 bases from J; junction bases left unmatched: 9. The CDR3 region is CASSLLVTGSDEQYF. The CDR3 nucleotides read TGCGCCAGCAGCTTGCTCGTGACAGGGTCCGACGAGCAGTACTTC.

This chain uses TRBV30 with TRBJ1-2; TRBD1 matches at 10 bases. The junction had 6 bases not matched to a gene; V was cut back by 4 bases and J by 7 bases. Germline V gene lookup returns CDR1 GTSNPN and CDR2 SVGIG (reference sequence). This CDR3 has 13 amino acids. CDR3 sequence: CAWNLGTGVGYTF. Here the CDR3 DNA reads TGTGCCTGGAATTTGGGGACAGGGGTTGGCTACACCTTC.

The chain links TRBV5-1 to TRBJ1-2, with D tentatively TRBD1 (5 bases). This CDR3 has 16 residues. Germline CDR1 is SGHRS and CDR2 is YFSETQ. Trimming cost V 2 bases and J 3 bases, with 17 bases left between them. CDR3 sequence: CASSLDPRRQYYGYTF. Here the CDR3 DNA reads TGCGCCAGCAGCTTAGATCCTCGGCGACAGTACTATGGCTACACCTTC.

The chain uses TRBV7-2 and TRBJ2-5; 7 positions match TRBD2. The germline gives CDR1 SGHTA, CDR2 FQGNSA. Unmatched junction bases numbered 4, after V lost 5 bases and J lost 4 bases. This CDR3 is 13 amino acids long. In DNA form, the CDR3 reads TGTGCCAGCAGCCTCGGACTAGGAGAGACCCAGTACTTC. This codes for CASSLGLGETQYF.

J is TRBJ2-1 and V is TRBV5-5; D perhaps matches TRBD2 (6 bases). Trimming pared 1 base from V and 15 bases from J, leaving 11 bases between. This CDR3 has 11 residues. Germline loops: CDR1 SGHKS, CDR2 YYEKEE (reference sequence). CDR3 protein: CASSLSSGGFF. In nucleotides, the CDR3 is TGTGCCAGCAGCTTGTCCTCCGGGGGGTTCTTC. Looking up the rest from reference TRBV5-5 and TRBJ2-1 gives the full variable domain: DAGVTQSPTHLIKTRGQQVTLRCSPISGHKSVSWYQQVLGQGPQFIFQYYEKEERGRGNFPDRFSARQFPNYSSELNVNALLLGDSALYLCASSLSSGGFFGPGTRLTVL.

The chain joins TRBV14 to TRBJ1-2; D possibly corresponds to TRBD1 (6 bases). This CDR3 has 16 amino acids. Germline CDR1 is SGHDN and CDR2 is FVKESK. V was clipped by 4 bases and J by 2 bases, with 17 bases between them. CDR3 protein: CASSRNINRANYGYTF. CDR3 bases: TGTGCCAGCAGCCGCAATATTAACAGGGCCAACTATGGCTACACCTTC.

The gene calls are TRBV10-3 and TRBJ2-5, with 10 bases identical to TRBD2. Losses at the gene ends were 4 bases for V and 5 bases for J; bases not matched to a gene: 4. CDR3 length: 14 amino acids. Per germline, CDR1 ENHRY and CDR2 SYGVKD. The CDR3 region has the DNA TGTGCCATCAGTGCTAGCGGGGGATGGGAGACCCAGTACTTC. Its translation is CAISASGGWETQYF.

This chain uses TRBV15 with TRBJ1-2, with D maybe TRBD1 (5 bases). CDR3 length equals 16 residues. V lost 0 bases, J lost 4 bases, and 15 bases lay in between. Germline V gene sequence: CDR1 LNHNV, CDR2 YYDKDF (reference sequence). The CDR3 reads CATSRDWTTPFYGYTF. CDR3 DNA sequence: TGTGCCACCAGCAGAGATTGGACAACTCCCTTCTATGGCTACACCTTC.

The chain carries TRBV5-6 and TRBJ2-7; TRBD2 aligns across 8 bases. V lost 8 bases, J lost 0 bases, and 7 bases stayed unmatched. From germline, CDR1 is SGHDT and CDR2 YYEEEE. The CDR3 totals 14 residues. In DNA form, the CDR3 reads TGTGCCAGTACTCAGCGGGGGATCTCCTACGAGCAGTACTTC. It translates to CASTQRGISYEQYF. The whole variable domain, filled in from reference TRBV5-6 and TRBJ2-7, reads DAGVTQSPTHLIKTRGQQVTLRCSPKSGHDTVSWYQQALGQGPQFIFQYYEEEERQRGNFPDRFSGHQFPNYSSELNVNALLLGDSALYLCASTQRGISYEQYFGPGTRLTVT.

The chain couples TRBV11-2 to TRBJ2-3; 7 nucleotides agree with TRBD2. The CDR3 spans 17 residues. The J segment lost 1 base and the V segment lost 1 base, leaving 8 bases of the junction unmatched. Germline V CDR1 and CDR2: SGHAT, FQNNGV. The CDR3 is CASSLGLRGVRTDTQYF. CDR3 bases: TGTGCCAGCAGCTTAGGTCTACGGGGGGTACGCACAGATACGCAGTATTTT.

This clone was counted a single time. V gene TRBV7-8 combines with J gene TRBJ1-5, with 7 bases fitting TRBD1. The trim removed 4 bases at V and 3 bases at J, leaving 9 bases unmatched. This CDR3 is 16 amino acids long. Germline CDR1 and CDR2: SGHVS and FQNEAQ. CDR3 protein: CASSSKTGAPNQPQHF. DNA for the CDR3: TGTGCCAGCAGCTCCAAAACAGGGGCCCCCAATCAGCCCCAGCATTTT. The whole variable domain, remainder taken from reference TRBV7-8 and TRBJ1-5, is GAGVSQSPRYKVAKRGQDVALRCDPISGHVSLFWYQQALGQGPEFLTYFQNEAQLDKSGLPSDRFFAERPEGSVSTLKIQRTQQEDSAVYLCASSSKTGAPNQPQHFGDGTRLSIL.

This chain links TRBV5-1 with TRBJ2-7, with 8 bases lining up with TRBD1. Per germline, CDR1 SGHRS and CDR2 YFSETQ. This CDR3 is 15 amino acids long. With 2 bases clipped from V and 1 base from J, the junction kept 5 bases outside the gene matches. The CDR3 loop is CASSFHHRGSYEQYF. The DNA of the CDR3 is TGCGCCAGCAGCTTCCATCACAGGGGGTCCTACGAGCAGTACTTC.

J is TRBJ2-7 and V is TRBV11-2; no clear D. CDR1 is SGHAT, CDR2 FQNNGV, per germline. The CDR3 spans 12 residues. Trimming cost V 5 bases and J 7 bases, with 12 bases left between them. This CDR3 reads CASSRDTLEQYF. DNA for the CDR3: TGTGCCAGCAGCCGAGACACCCTTGAGCAGTACTTC.

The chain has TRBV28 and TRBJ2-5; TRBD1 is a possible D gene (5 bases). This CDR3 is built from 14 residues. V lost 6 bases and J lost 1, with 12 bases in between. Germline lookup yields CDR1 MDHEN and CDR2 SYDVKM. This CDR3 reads CASRRQSFQETQYF. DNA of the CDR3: TGTGCCAGCAGACGACAGAGCTTCCAAGAGACCCAGTACTTC. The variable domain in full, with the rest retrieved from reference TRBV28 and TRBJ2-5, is DVKVTQSSRYLVKRTGEKVFLECVQDMDHENMFWYRQDPGLGLRLIYFSYDVKMKEKGDIPEGYSVSREKKERFSLILESASTNQTSMYLCASRRQSFQETQYFGPGTRLLVL.

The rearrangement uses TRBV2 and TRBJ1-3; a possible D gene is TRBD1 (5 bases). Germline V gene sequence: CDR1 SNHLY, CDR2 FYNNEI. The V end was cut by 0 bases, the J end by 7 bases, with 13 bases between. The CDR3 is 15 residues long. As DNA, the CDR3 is TGTGCCAGCAGTGAAGCCTGGACAAGTGGGAACACCATATATTTT. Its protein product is CASSEAWTSGNTIYF.

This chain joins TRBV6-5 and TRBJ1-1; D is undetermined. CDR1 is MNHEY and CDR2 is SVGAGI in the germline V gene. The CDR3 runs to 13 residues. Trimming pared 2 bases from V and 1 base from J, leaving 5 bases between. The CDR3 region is CASSYTANTEAFF. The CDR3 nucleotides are TGTGCCAGCAGTTACACTGCGAACACTGAAGCTTTCTTT.

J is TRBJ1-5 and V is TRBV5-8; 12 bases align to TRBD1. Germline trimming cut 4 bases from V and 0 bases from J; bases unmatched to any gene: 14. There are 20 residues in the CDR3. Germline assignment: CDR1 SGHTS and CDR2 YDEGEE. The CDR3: CASSPPGQGARDLSNQPQHF. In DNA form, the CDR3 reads TGTGCCAGCAGCCCCCCGGGACAGGGGGCGCGTGACCTTAGCAATCAGCCCCAGCATTTT.

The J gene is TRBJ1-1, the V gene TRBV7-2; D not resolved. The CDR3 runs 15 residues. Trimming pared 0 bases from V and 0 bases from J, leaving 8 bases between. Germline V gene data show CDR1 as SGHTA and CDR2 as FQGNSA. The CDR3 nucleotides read TGTGCCAGCAGCTTAGCTTGGGCTTTGAACACTGAAGCTTTCTTT. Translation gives CASSLAWALNTEAFF.

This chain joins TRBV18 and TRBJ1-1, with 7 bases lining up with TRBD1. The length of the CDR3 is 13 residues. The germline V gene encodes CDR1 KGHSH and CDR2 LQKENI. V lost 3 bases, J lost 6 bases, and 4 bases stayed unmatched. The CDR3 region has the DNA TGTGCCAGCTCACCCGGGCAGGGGGCTGAAGCTTTCTTT. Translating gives CASSPGQGAEAFF. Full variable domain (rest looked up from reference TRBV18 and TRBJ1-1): NAGVMQNPRHLVRRRGQEARLRCSPMKGHSHVYWYRQLPEEGLKFMVYLQKENIIDESGMPKERFSAEFPKEGPSILRIQQVVRGDSAAYFCASSPGQGAEAFFGQGTRLTVV.